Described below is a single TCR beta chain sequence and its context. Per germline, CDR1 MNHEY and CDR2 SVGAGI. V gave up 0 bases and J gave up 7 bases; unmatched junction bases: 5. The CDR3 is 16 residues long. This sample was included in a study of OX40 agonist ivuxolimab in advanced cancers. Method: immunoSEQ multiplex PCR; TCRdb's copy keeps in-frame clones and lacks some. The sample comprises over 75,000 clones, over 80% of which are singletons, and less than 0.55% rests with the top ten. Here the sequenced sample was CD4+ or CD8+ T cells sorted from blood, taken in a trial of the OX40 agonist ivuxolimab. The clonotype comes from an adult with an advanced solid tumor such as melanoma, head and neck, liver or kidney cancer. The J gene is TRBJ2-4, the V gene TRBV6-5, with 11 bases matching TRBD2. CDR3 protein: CASSYSVAGGRNIQYF. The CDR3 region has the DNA TGTGCCAGCAGTTACTCTGTAGCGGGGGGGCGGAACATTCAGTACTTC.